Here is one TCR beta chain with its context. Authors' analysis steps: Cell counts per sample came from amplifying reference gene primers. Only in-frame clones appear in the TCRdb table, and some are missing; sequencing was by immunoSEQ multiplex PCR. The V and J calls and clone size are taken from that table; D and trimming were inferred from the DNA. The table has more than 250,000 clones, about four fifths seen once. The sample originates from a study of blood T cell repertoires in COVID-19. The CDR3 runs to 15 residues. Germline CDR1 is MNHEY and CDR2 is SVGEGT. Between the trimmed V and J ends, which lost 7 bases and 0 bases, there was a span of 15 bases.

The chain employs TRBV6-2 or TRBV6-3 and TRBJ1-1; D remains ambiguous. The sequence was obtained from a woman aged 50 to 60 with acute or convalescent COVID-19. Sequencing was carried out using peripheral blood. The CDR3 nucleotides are TGTGCCAGCAACCCCGGAAGGAGGGTGAACACTGAAGCTTTCTTT. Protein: CASNPGRRVNTEAFF.